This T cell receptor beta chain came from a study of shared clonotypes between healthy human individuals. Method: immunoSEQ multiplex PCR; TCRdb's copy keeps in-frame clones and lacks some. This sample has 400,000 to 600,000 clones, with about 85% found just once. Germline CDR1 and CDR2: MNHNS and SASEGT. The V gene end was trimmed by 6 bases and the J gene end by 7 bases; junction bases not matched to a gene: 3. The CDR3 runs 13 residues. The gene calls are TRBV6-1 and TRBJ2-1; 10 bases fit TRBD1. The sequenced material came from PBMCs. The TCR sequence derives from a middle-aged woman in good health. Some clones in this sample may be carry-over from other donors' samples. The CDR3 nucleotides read TGTGCCAGCAGCTTGGACAGGGGGAATGAGCAGTTCTTC. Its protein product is CASSLDRGNEQFF.